This TCR beta chain was retrieved from a study of blood T cells in healthy people across ages. This clonotype has a handful of counts. A second PCR, run for about 6 to 11 cycles, used a sample-barcoded 5' primer plus a J-beta primer mix. One entry per CDR3 protein results from TCRdb running MiXCR on the 5' RACE reads. The top ten hold 20% to 25% of the sample, which has 1,800,000 or so distinct CDR3 sequences, about two fifths seen once. The CDR3 sequence is 14 residues long. The germline V and J ends were trimmed by 6 bases and 2 bases, with 14 bases remaining between them. The chain couples TRBV12-3 or TRBV12-4 to TRBJ2-7, with unresolved D. The sequence came from a human donor in good health. Sequenced input: blood. In DNA form, the CDR3 reads TGTGCCAGCAGCCCTAGTGATCTGACCTACGAGCAGTACTTC. It specifies CASSPSDLTYEQYF.